These T cell receptor beta chains were read from a single sample in a study of shared clonotypes between healthy human individuals. Only in-frame clones appear in the TCRdb table, and some are missing; sequencing was by immunoSEQ multiplex PCR. This sample carries roughly 600,000 clones, roughly 98% of them seen once, and the ten largest clones take 0.3% to 0.35%. Sequencing was performed on naive CD8+ T cells sorted from blood. The receptor set was obtained from a man aged 25 to 40 in good health. Both conserved end residues are part of each CDR3. D genes are given only for firm matches.

d_gene	j_gene	v_gene	CDR3aa
TRBD2	TRBJ2-7	TRBV29-1	CSVLIAGGAYEQYF
TRBD1	TRBJ2-7	TRBV15	CATRPSTGYHEQYF
NA	TRBJ2-3	TRBV20-1	CSARGGAYF
TRBD2	TRBJ2-1	TRBV4-1	CASSQDQRGLAGKENEQFF
TRBD2	TRBJ2-7	TRBV5-6	CASSLVGAGGYEQYF
NA	TRBJ2-7	TRBV6-5	CASSLLGPSYEQYF
NA	TRBJ2-7	TRBV5-1	CASSPRQGISYEQYF
TRBD1	TRBJ1-4	TRBV7-6	CASSTGQGRGEKLFF
TRBD1	TRBJ2-7	TRBV29-1	CSVETTGTGIHEQYF
NA	TRBJ2-7	TRBV5-1	CASSFSRDSSYEQYF
NA	TRBJ2-7	TRBV5-5	CASSLRLDFYEQYF
TRBD2	TRBJ2-7	TRBV19	CASSIGLWETTSGETYEQYF
TRBD1	TRBJ2-7	TRBV27	CASSRDRGHEQYF
TRBD2	TRBJ2-1	TRBV7-7	CASSPSGLGPYNEQFF
TRBD2	TRBJ2-7	TRBV7-9	CASRPGLAPYEQYF
NA	TRBJ2-1	TRBV7-6	CASSLERADEQFF
TRBD2	TRBJ2-5	TRBV10-1	CASSESASGSYETQYF
NA	TRBJ1-1	TRBV28	CASSFPAEAFF
NA	TRBJ2-3	TRBV5-1	CASQWRREWGTDTQYF
NA	TRBJ1-1	TRBV9	CASSPEGGHGTEAFF
NA	TRBJ2-5	TRBV7-9	CASSLARWRLEETQYF
TRBD1	TRBJ1-4	TRBV6-5	CASSYWQGAANEKLFF
NA	TRBJ2-1	TRBV29-1	CSVEPGLNNEQFF
TRBD2	TRBJ2-3	TRBV9	CASSVGGLAASTDTQYF
NA	TRBJ2-3	TRBV2	CASSPGPASTDTQYF
TRBD1	TRBJ1-2	TRBV27	CASSQGAPYGYTF
NA	TRBJ2-1	TRBV4-1	CASSQEEGTGHEQFF
NA	TRBJ2-5	TRBV7-7	CASSLEWGTQYF
NA	TRBJ2-1	TRBV27	CASSIRDFDEQFF
NA	TRBJ2-7	TRBV5-4	CASSLAGSNYEQYF
NA	TRBJ2-7	TRBV29-1	CSAGTLQDEQYF
TRBD2	TRBJ2-1	TRBV7-9	CASSNLAGAYNEQFF
NA	TRBJ2-1	TRBV27	CASSYFVGTEQFF
NA	TRBJ2-7	TRBV7-9	CASSHHRGDTKPYEQYF
TRBD1	TRBJ2-1	TRBV18	CASSPDRVDNEQFF
TRBD2	TRBJ2-7	TRBV10-3	CAISEPSGGAHHEQYF
NA	TRBJ2-2	TRBV6-5	CASTLTGNTGELFF
TRBD1	TRBJ2-6	TRBV18	CASSVTGSGANVLTF
TRBD1	TRBJ1-1	TRBV11-1	CASSPTGVGTEAFF